This T cell receptor beta chain stems from a study of T cell responses to AZD1222 COVID-19 vaccine. General study points: Baseline seropositives among AZD1222 recipients totaled only five to seven.

Concerning this clone itself: What it binds is not known.

Generated by immunoSEQ multiplex PCR, the TCRdb table keeps only in-frame clones and is missing some. The repertoire holds approximately 98,000 clones, with roughly 90% as singletons. Trimming pared 4 bases from V and 8 bases from J, leaving 22 bases between. The V gene's germline CDR1 is SQVTM and CDR2 ANQGSEA. The CDR3 consists of 15 residues. The sample was peripheral blood, taken on day 0 of MenACWY control vaccination. The chain combines TRBV29-1 with TRBJ2-3, with D possibly matching TRBD2 (5 bases). The receptor was derived from an adult in good health. CDR3 bases: TGCAGCGTTGCATTAGGGAGCACGGACCCAATTACGCAGTATTTT. Translating gives CSVALGSTDPITQYF.